This TCR beta chain was recorded in a study of T cell responses to AZD1222 COVID-19 vaccine. Sequenced by immunoSEQ multiplex PCR; TCRdb stores in-frame clones only, minus some. Of 150,000 or so clones in the sample, 91% are singletons; the top ten hold over 1.1%. The CDR3 is 14 residues long. The trim removed 3 bases at V and 5 bases at J, leaving 5 bases unmatched. CDR1 SNHLY and CDR2 FYNNEI come from the germline V gene. Study observations and caveats: With dominance at 160-218 and 743-854, vaccine-associated CD4 TCRs spanned spike. After two AZD1222 doses, spike-specific TCR breadth and depth rose versus day 0. It was only after the peak T cell response that any repertoires were sampled. Seropositive AZD1222 recipients at baseline numbered only five or six.

In the case of this clone: Its target is unknown.

The chain links TRBV2 to TRBJ2-5, with TRBD2 identical over 8 bases. The sequence was obtained from an adult in good health. The specimen was peripheral blood, collected on day 0 of AZD1222 vaccination. The CDR3 DNA is TGTGCCAGCAGTGAGGGGACTAGGGGGGAGACCCAGTACTTC. It encodes CASSEGTRGETQYF.